The source of this T cell receptor beta chain is a study of blood T cell repertoires in COVID-19. Germline V CDR1 and CDR2: SGDLS, YYNGEE. With 6 bases removed from V and 0 bases from J, the gap between germline ends came to 13 bases. The CDR3 is 15 amino acids. This table comes from immunoSEQ multiplex PCR, and its TCRdb copy is limited to in-frame clones, with some not included. The table lists 150,000 to 180,000 clones, over 65% of them singletons. The chain carries TRBV9 and TRBJ1-3, with D maybe TRBD1 (5 bases). The clonotype originates from a man aged 80 or over with acute or convalescent COVID-19. Sequencing input: peripheral blood. The CDR3 sequence is CASTEGTASGNTIYF. CDR3 nucleotide sequence: TGTGCCAGCACCGAAGGGACTGCCTCTGGAAACACCATATATTTT.